The 5 T cell receptor beta chains below all came from one sample that was sequenced in a study of T cell responses to AZD1222 COVID-19 vaccine. The assay was immunoSEQ multiplex PCR, and TCRdb's table has in-frame clones only and misses some. The profile shows under 45,000 clones, roughly 85% of them singletons. This specimen was peripheral blood, taken 28 days after the second dose of the MenACWY control vaccine. These receptors originate from an adult who received the MenACWY meningococcal vaccine as a control.

This clone was seen only once. The chain couples TRBV14 to TRBJ2-1; D is unclear. The CDR3 runs 16 residues. Trimming took off 3 bases at V and 7 bases at J, with 19 bases between the two ends. The V gene's germline CDR1 is SGHDN and CDR2 FVKESK. As DNA, the CDR3 is TGTGCCAGCAGCCAGGCCGAGCGTCCACTACGGAATGAGCAGTTCTTC. This sequence encodes CASSQAERPLRNEQFF.

This chain uses TRBV11-2 with TRBJ1-1; D unclear. Trimming pared 0 bases from V and 6 bases from J, leaving 5 bases between. The germline V gene encodes CDR1 SGHAT and CDR2 FQNNGV. This CDR3 region has 12 residues. As DNA, the CDR3 is TGTGCCAGCAGCTTAGAGTTCGCTGAAGCTTTCTTT. Residues: CASSLEFAEAFF.

The genes are TRBV28 and TRBJ2-4; D possibly corresponds to TRBD2 (6 bases). The V end lost 5 bases, the J end lost 1 base, and 18 bases lay between the germline ends. The CDR3 extends over 17 amino acids. In germline, CDR1 is MDHEN, CDR2 SYDVKM. CDR3 sequence: CASSTIPGARAKNIQYF. Written as DNA, the CDR3 is TGTGCCAGCAGTACGATCCCGGGAGCACGGGCCAAAAACATTCAGTACTTC. The whole variable domain, remainder taken from reference TRBV28 and TRBJ2-4, is DVKVTQSSRYLVKRTGEKVFLECVQDMDHENMFWYRQDPGLGLRLIYFSYDVKMKEKGDIPEGYSVSREKKERFSLILESASTNQTSMYLCASSTIPGARAKNIQYFGAGTRLSVL.

The chain carries TRBV28 and TRBJ2-1, with D tentatively TRBD1 (6 bases). The length of the CDR3 is 13 residues. Germline assignment: CDR1 MDHEN and CDR2 SYDVKM. Trimming cost V 6 bases and J 0 bases, with 6 bases left between them. CDR3 residues: CASRDSSYNEQFF. CDR3 bases: TGTGCCAGCAGGGACAGCTCCTACAATGAGCAGTTCTTC.

V usage is TRBV3-1 (or the pseudogene TRBV3-2) and J usage is TRBJ1-2; TRBD1 is a possible D gene (5 bases). Germline CDR1 LGHDT, CDR2 YNNKEL (reference sequence). The V end was cut by 3 bases, the J end by 6 bases, with 11 bases between. The CDR3 totals 13 residues. CDR3: CASSHPAGDGYTF. The CDR3 DNA reads as TGTGCCAGCAGCCACCCGGCGGGGGATGGCTACACCTTC.